This T cell receptor beta chain emerged from a study of CD8 T cells in Susac syndrome. Study in general: The Susac syndrome patients were therapy-naive, on corticosteroids, or on intravenous immunoglobulin alone at blood draw. Study findings and constraints: CD8+ clonal expansion in Susac peaked in TEMRA cells and active patients.

Under recently defined diagnostic criteria, the patients with Susac syndrome qualified as having definite or probable disease. RNA amounts of 0.5 to 1 ug underwent reverse transcription with random hexamers. Each CDR3 protein gets one entry after TCRdb re-called the immunoSEQ multiplex PCR reads with MiXCR. Among fewer than 95,000 distinct CDR3 sequences listed, approximately 96% were seen once. This CDR3 contains 12 residues. V lost 7 bases to trimming and J lost 6 bases, with 15 bases between them. The germline CDR1 and CDR2 sequences are DFQATT and SNEGSKA (reference sequence). In its sample, this clonotype was seen once. What it recognizes is unknown.

The sample consisted of CD8+ T cells from PBMCs. The origin of this receptor is a human donor with Susac syndrome. This rearrangement joins TRBV20-1 to TRBJ1-2; D might be TRBD1 (5 bases). The CDR3 nucleotides are TGCAGTGTATTCTCAGGGAGAGATGGCTACACCTTC. It translates to CSVFSGRDGYTF.